The entry that follows covers one T cell receptor beta chain sequence. The target antigen is unknown. Libraries were prepared by immunoSEQ multiplex PCR; TCRdb keeps only in-frame clonotypes and omits some of them. The sample has approximately 1.5 million clones, 95% to 99% seen once. These data come from a study of shared clonotypes between healthy human individuals. Study results and limitations: Clonotype sharing among donors likely depends on sequencing depth.

Per germline, CDR1 MRHNA and CDR2 SNTAGT. V was shortened by 5 bases and J by 1 base, with 9 bases between the two germline ends. The CDR3 has 15 amino acids. The chain is built from TRBV6-4 and TRBJ2-6; tentatively, D is TRBD2 (5 bases). The clonotype comes from a man aged 30 to 39 in good health. Sequencing was performed on naive CD4+ T cells sorted from blood. Documented subset: CD45RA+ positively selected. The CDR3: CASSPGVSGANVLTF. CDR3 in DNA: TGTGCCAGCAGTCCCGGGGTTTCTGGGGCCAACGTCCTGACTTTC.